Listed below are T cell receptor beta chains from one sample, sequenced in a study of radiotherapy plus CTLA-4 blockade in lung cancer. Using immunoSEQ multiplex PCR, the repertoire was profiled, and TCRdb retains in-frame clones only, with some absent. The sample lists about 81,000 clones; approximately 79% were seen once. This sample comprised peripheral blood, obtained from a patient treated with radiotherapy plus ipilimumab. These receptors all come from a human donor with non-small cell lung cancer that progressed on radiotherapy plus ipilimumab. Both conserved end residues are part of each CDR3. The D gene is left open where the match is weak. Only some rows state a clone size, as once, few, many or a class for expanded clones.

cdr3_aa,cdr3_nt,j_call,clone_size,d_call,v_call
CASSLIAGGRNEQFF,TGTGCCAGCAGCCTAATAGCGGGGGGGCGTAATGAGCAGTTCTTC,TRBJ2-1,-,TRBD2,TRBV7-3
CASSLSVAYEQYF,TGTGCCAGCAGCTTATCTGTGGCCTACGAGCAGTACTTC,TRBJ2-7,-,-,TRBV7-6
CARSGQGNYGYTF,TGTGCCAGATCCGGACAGGGGAACTATGGCTACACCTTC,TRBJ1-2,-,TRBD1,TRBV2
CASSRLVGGNTDTQYF,TGTGCCAGCAGTAGGTTGGTAGGGGGGAACACAGATACGCAGTATTTT,TRBJ2-3,few,-,TRBV7-3
CSVEGQGNTEAFF,TGCAGCGTTGAAGGACAGGGTAACACTGAAGCTTTCTTT,TRBJ1-1,once,TRBD1,TRBV29-1
CASSLAVGRATYEQYF,TGCGCCAGCAGCTTGGCCGTCGGCAGGGCTACCTACGAGCAGTACTTC,TRBJ2-7,-,-,TRBV5-1
CAIPQGANPGELFF,TGTGCCATCCCACAGGGGGCGAACCCCGGGGAGCTGTTTTTT,TRBJ2-2,once,TRBD1,TRBV10-3
CASSQLDYGYTF,TGTGCCAGCAGCCAACTCGATTATGGCTACACCTTC,TRBJ1-2,-,-,TRBV14
CASSGGTLRSEKLFF,TGTGCCAGCAGTGGGGGGACTCTAAGGAGTGAAAAACTGTTTTTT,TRBJ1-4,-,-,TRBV28
CASTGLNSNQPQHF,TGTGCCAGCACGGGACTTAATAGCAATCAGCCCCAGCATTTT,TRBJ1-5,-,-,TRBV7-8
CASSYSAVLNTEAFF,TGTGCCAGCAGTTACTCGGCAGTATTGAACACTGAAGCTTTCTTT,TRBJ1-1,-,-,TRBV6-5
CASRLGGQGSGANVLTF,TGTGCAAGTCGCTTAGGGGGACAGGGCTCTGGGGCCAACGTCCTGACTTTC,TRBJ2-6,-,-,TRBV12-2
CASSLGTPQGALHF,TGCGCCAGCAGCTTGGGGACACCGCAGGGGGCCCTCCACTTT,TRBJ1-6,-,TRBD1,TRBV5-1
CATSRDLADEKLFF,TGTGCCACCAGCAGAGATCTGGCAGATGAAAAACTGTTTTTT,TRBJ1-4,-,-,TRBV15
CASSSGTSGRVNEQFF,TGTGCCAGCAGCTCCGGGACTAGCGGGAGGGTCAATGAGCAGTTCTTC,TRBJ2-1,-,TRBD2,TRBV7-9
CASSLGGTYNEQFF,TGTGCCAGCAGTTTAGGCGGAACCTACAATGAGCAGTTCTTC,TRBJ2-1,-,-,TRBV28
CASSPRPDQAIRGGYTF,TGTGCCAGCAGTCCGCGACCGGACCAGGCCATACGAGGTGGCTACACCTTC,TRBJ1-2,-,-,TRBV27
CASSPRFGGMNEQFF,TGTGCCAGCAGTCCGCGTTTCGGGGGCATGAATGAGCAGTTCTTC,TRBJ2-1,few,-,TRBV6-1
CASSFGLTGANVLTF,TGTGCCAGCAGCTTCGGGTTAACTGGGGCCAACGTCCTGACTTTC,TRBJ2-6,few,-,TRBV7-3
CASSLRQAWGNEKLFF,TGCGCCAGCAGCCTCCGACAGGCCTGGGGTAATGAAAAACTGTTTTTT,TRBJ1-4,-,-,TRBV4-3
CASSLRGEVGYTF,TGTGCCAGCAGCTTGAGGGGGGAGGTTGGCTACACCTTC,TRBJ1-2,many,-,TRBV5-5
CASSKNPPQFF,TGTGCCAGCAGCAAAAACCCCCCGCAGTTCTTC,TRBJ2-1,-,-,TRBV5-4
CASSYRAGGYNEQFF,TGTGCCAGCAGTTACCGGGCAGGGGGCTACAATGAGCAGTTCTTC,TRBJ2-1,-,TRBD1,TRBV6-5
CASSESDSNYGYTF,TGTGCCAGCAGTGAATCCGACAGCAACTATGGCTACACCTTC,TRBJ1-2,few,-,TRBV2
CASSFLGSGNTIYF,TGTGCCAGCAGTTTTCTTGGCAGCGGAAACACCATATATTTT,TRBJ1-3,few,-,TRBV28
CASSFPRGAERNTEAFF,TGTGCCAGCAGCTTCCCAAGGGGGGCTGAAAGGAACACTGAAGCTTTCTTT,TRBJ1-1,once,-,TRBV5-6
CASSFPLGSPLHF,TGTGCCAGCAGTTTCCCCTTGGGTTCACCCCTCCACTTT,TRBJ1-6,-,-,TRBV28
CASSPTDRGDEQFF,TGTGCCAGCAGCCCCACCGACCGAGGCGATGAGCAGTTCTTC,TRBJ2-1,-,-,TRBV5-4
CASSSFVGTDTQYF,TGTGCCAGCAGCTCCTTTGTGGGCACAGATACGCAGTATTTT,TRBJ2-3,-,-,TRBV9
CASSPSTSGGVNEQFF,TGTGCCAGCAGCCCATCCACTTCAGGGGGGGTCAATGAGCAGTTCTTC,TRBJ2-1,once,-,TRBV7-9
CASGLVRDRGNQPQHF,TGTGCTAGTGGTTTGGTCCGGGACAGGGGTAACCAGCCCCAGCATTTT,TRBJ1-5,-,TRBD1,TRBV12-5
CASSPDSFNQPQHF,TGCGCCAGCAGTCCCGACAGCTTTAATCAGCCCCAGCATTTT,TRBJ1-5,-,-,TRBV5-1
CASSLSGGAREQYF,TGTGCCAGCAGTCTCTCCGGGGGAGCCCGCGAGCAGTACTTC,TRBJ2-7,-,-,TRBV28
CASSLRKGDTQYF,TGTGCCAGCAGCTTACGTAAAGGAGATACGCAGTATTTT,TRBJ2-3,-,-,TRBV7-3
CSVEAGAGGRHGYTF,TGCAGCGTTGAAGCGGGGGCAGGGGGGCGGCATGGCTACACCTTC,TRBJ1-2,-,TRBD1,TRBV29-1
CASSLEFGSGANVLTF,TGTGCCAGCAGCTTAGAATTTGGTTCTGGGGCCAACGTCCTGACTTTC,TRBJ2-6,-,-,TRBV7-8
CSVDGASGVSYNEQFF,TGCAGCGTTGATGGGGCTAGCGGGGTCTCCTACAATGAGCAGTTCTTC,TRBJ2-1,-,TRBD2,TRBV29-1
CASSPLGTGVRYEQYF,TGTGCCAGCAGCCCTCTAGGGACAGGGGTACGCTACGAGCAGTACTTC,TRBJ2-7,-,TRBD1,TRBV7-9
CASSQGSGNLVYEQYF,TGCGCCAGCAGCCAAGGGTCGGGAAATTTAGTTTACGAGCAGTACTTC,TRBJ2-7,-,-,TRBV4-1
CASQPGQGKNIQYF,TGTGCCAGTCAACCGGGACAGGGGAAAAACATTCAGTACTTC,TRBJ2-4,-,TRBD1,TRBV19
CASSSDTYNEQFF,TGTGCCAGCAGTTCGGACACGTACAATGAGCAGTTCTTC,TRBJ2-1,-,-,TRBV6-6
CASSQGGSGSNYGYTF,TGCGCCAGCAGCCAAGGAGGCAGCGGGTCTAACTATGGCTACACCTTC,TRBJ1-2,-,-,TRBV4-3
CASSRTGAGWSGELFF,TGTGCCAGCAGCCGGACTGGGGCAGGTTGGTCCGGGGAGCTGTTTTTT,TRBJ2-2,-,-,TRBV7-9
CASSPRQGAYEQYF,TGTGCCAGCAGTCCCCGGCAGGGGGCCTACGAGCAGTACTTC,TRBJ2-7,few,TRBD1,TRBV6-6
CASSLTGAGELFF,TGCGCCAGCAGCCTAACGGGGGCCGGGGAGCTGTTTTTT,TRBJ2-2,few,-,TRBV4-1
CASSGRASYNSPLHF,TGTGCCAGCAGCGGCAGGGCATCCTATAATTCACCCCTCCACTTT,TRBJ1-6,-,-,TRBV5-8
CASSIRAGVNTEAFF,TGTGCCAGTAGTATCCGGGCAGGGGTAAACACTGAAGCTTTCTTT,TRBJ1-1,-,-,TRBV19
CASSFNGYSETGELFF,TGCGCCAGCAGCTTCAATGGGTATTCGGAGACCGGGGAGCTGTTTTTT,TRBJ2-2,-,-,TRBV5-1
CASSLTREFAGELFF,TGTGCCAGCAGCTTAACGCGGGAGTTCGCCGGGGAGCTGTTTTTT,TRBJ2-2,-,TRBD2,TRBV11-1
CASSVGLAGGQTDTQYF,TGCGCCAGCAGCGTCGGACTAGCGGGGGGGCAGACAGATACGCAGTATTTT,TRBJ2-3,-,TRBD2,TRBV5-1
CATGQRRSGANVLTF,TGTGCCACCGGTCAACGGAGGTCTGGGGCCAACGTCCTGACTTTC,TRBJ2-6,-,-,TRBV15
CASQGGLAGGPGDTQYF,TGTGCCAGTCAGGGAGGACTAGCGGGAGGGCCAGGAGATACGCAGTATTTT,TRBJ2-3,once,TRBD2,TRBV19
CASRDRALQNYGYTF,TGTGCCAGCAGGGACAGGGCTTTACAGAACTATGGCTACACCTTC,TRBJ1-2,-,TRBD1,TRBV6-5
CASSARTSGRWGNEQFF,TGTGCCAGCAGTGCCCGGACTAGCGGGAGGTGGGGAAATGAGCAGTTCTTC,TRBJ2-1,-,TRBD2,TRBV27
CASRRTGNYGYTF,TGTGCCAGCAGGCGGACAGGGAACTATGGCTACACCTTC,TRBJ1-2,once,TRBD1,TRBV28
CSVSQGTSGNTIYF,TGCAGCGTGTCACAGGGAACCTCTGGAAACACCATATATTTT,TRBJ1-3,-,-,TRBV29-1
CAWGQEGATNEKLFF,TGTGCCTGGGGACAGGAAGGGGCAACTAATGAAAAACTGTTTTTT,TRBJ1-4,few,TRBD1,TRBV30
CASSFRALEQFF,TGTGCCAGCAGTTTCAGGGCTCTAGAGCAGTTCTTC,TRBJ2-1,few,-,TRBV28
CASSSHPTGNTGELFF,TGTGCCAGCAGTTCCCACCCGACAGGGAACACCGGGGAGCTGTTTTTT,TRBJ2-2,-,-,TRBV27